The clone carrying this TCR beta chain appeared once. The data were obtained in a study of shared clonotypes between healthy human individuals. Study context: Three CD4 naive, three CD4 memory, two CD8 naive and one CD8 memory plate were used per donor.

Terminally differentiated effector memory CD45RA+ cells were excluded from the naive CD8 cells, which were CD45RO-negative and positively selected for CCR7. As processed by the authors: Sequence data from immunoSEQ were junction-only and lacked quality scores; consequently, filtering differed. Using immunoSEQ multiplex PCR, the repertoire was profiled, and TCRdb retains in-frame clones only, with some absent. D and trimming come from the DNA, and the V and J calls and clone size come from that table. Among roughly 2.1 million clones listed, about 93% were seen once. The TCR comes from a man aged 18 to 35 in good health. Some clones in this sample may be carry-over from other donors' samples. Sequenced sample: naive CD8+ T cells from PBMCs.

CDR3 DNA: TGTGCCAGCAGCCCAGTGACCCGCGGCAACGAGCAGTACTTC. Translation: CASSPVTRGNEQYF. The chain joins TRBV7-9 to TRBJ2-7; unclear D gene. V shed 5 bases and J shed 5 bases, with 16 bases lying between them. The germline gives CDR1 SEHNR, CDR2 FQNEAQ (reference sequence). The CDR3 runs to 14 residues.